These 10 T cell receptor beta chains were sequenced from one sample in a study of cytomegalovirus exposure and HLA in healthy donors. The PCR was carried out with 60 Vbeta primers and 13 Jbeta primers. Only in-frame clones appear in the TCRdb table, and some are missing; sequencing was by immunoSEQ multiplex PCR. Of roughly 100,000 clones in the sample, almost 70% were seen once. The sequenced sample consisted of PBMCs. Receptor source: a man between 25 and 39 years old in good health and CMV-seronegative.

The gene calls are TRBV30 and TRBJ1-5, with D possibly TRBD1 on 5 matching bases. CDR3 size: 16 residues. Per the germline V gene, CDR1 is GTSNPN and CDR2 is SVGIG (reference sequence). Trimming cost V 0 bases and J 5 bases, with 17 bases left between them. For the CDR3, the DNA is TGTGCCTGGAGTGTACGGGTAGGGGCCGCCTATCAGCCCCAGCATTTT. This translates into CAWSVRVGAAYQPQHF.

The CDR3 sequence: CAISGTGGGKEGANVLTF. The DNA of the CDR3 is TGTGCCATCAGTGGGACAGGGGGCGGAAAAGAAGGGGCCAACGTCCTGACTTTC. The chain joins TRBV10-3 to TRBJ2-6, with 11 nucleotides matching TRBD1. The germline V gene encodes CDR1 ENHRY and CDR2 SYGVKD. The CDR3 has 18 residues. Trimming took 4 bases from V and 4 from J; bases not matched to a gene: 9.

This sequence joins TRBV10-3 and TRBJ1-5, with D perhaps matching TRBD1 (6 bases). In germline, CDR1 is ENHRY, CDR2 SYGVKD. V lost 9 bases to trimming and J lost 5 bases, with 17 bases between them. This CDR3 has 14 amino acids. The CDR3 DNA is TGTGCCATTAGGAGACAGGTTCAAGATCAGCCCCAGCATTTT. Its translation: CAIRRQVQDQPQHF.

The V and J genes are TRBV7-3 and TRBJ2-6; TRBD1 agrees at 9 bases. V lost 1 base, J lost 8 bases, and 9 bases stayed unmatched. The CDR3 totals 17 residues. Germline CDR1 and CDR2: SGHTA and FQGTGA. Written as DNA, the CDR3 is TGTGCCAGCAGCTTAAGTGCCCCGACAGGGGGGACCAACGTCCTGACTTTC. It translates to CASSLSAPTGGTNVLTF.

CDR3 sequence (DNA): TGTGCCAGCAGTTTATGGGGACAGGGAGGGCAGCCCCAGCATTTT. This translates into CASSLWGQGGQPQHF. V is TRBV28 and J is TRBJ1-5; 9 bases line up with TRBD1. CDR3 length: 15 residues. V lost 0 bases, J lost 7 bases, and 4 bases stayed unmatched. Germline CDR1 is MDHEN and CDR2 is SYDVKM.

The gene calls are TRBV14 and TRBJ2-5; 8 nucleotides align to TRBD2. This CDR3 contains 12 residues. J gave up 7 bases and V 4 bases, and 2 bases lay outside the gene matches. Germline CDR1 reads SGHDN; CDR2 reads FVKESK. CDR3 in amino acids: CASSPGGGTQYF. DNA for the CDR3: TGTGCCAGCAGCCCCGGGGGGGGGACCCAGTACTTC.

The rearrangement joins TRBV2 to TRBJ1-5; 7 bases are shared with TRBD1. Germline CDR1 reads SNHLY; CDR2 reads FYNNEI. After removal of 7 bases from V and 3 bases from J, the junction contained 6 bases not matched to a gene. The CDR3 is 14 amino acids. CDR3 residues: CASNRQGINQPQHF. Written as DNA, the CDR3 is TGTGCCAGCAACAGACAGGGAATCAATCAGCCCCAGCATTTT.

The rearrangement links TRBV6-1 to TRBJ1-5; D perhaps matches TRBD1 (6 bases). V lost 6 bases and J lost 3, with 12 bases in between. The CDR3 totals 14 residues. Germline CDR1 and CDR2: MNHNS and SASEGT. The CDR3 spells CASRPNRDNQPQHF. CDR3 in DNA: TGTGCCAGCAGGCCAAACAGGGACAATCAGCCCCAGCATTTT.

In this sample, this clone turned up a few times. This chain connects TRBV4-3 to TRBJ2-5; D is possibly TRBD1 (6 bases). The J call may not be correct, given that the DNA end is closer to TRBJ2-4. CDR3 length: 14 amino acids. The germline V gene has CDR1 LGHNA and CDR2 YSLEER. CDR3 DNA sequence: TGCGCCAGCAGCCAAGATTCTGGGGGCCTCATTCAGTACTTC. Translating it yields CASSQDSGGLIQYF.

This clone appeared a few times. The chain links TRBV7-3 to TRBJ2-3; D is perhaps TRBD2 (7 bases). This CDR3 has 17 amino acids. Germline CDR1 reads SGHTA; CDR2 reads FQGTGA. V gave up 5 bases and J gave up 3 bases, with 21 bases separating them. The CDR3: CASSLRLAGGGTDTQYF. The CDR3 coding sequence is TGTGCCAGCAGCCTAAGACTAGCCGGAGGGGGGACAGATACGCAGTATTTT.